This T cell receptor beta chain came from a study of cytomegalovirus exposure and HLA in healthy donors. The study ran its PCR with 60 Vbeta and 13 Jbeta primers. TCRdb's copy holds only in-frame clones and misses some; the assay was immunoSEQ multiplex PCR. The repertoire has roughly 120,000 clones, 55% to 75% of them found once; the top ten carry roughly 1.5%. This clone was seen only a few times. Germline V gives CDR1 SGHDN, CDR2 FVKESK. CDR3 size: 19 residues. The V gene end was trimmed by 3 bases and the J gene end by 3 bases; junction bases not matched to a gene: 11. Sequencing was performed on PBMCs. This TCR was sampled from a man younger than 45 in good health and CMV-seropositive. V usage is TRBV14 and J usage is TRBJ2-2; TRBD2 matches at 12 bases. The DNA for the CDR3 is TGTGCCAGCAGCCAGGGATTGACTAGCGGGAGAAGATACACCGGGGAGCTGTTTTTT. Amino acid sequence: CASSQGLTSGRRYTGELFF.